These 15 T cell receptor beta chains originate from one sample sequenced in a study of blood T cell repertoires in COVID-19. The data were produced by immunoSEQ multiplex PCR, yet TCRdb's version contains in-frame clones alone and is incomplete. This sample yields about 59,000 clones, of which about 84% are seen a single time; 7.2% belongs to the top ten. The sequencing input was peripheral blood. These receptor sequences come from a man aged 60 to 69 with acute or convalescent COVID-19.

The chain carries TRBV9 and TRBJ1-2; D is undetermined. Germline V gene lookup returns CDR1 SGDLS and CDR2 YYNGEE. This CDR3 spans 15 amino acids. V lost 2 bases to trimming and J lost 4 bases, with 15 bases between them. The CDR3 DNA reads TGTGCCAGCAGCGTGAGTCAGGCTCCACTCTATGGCTACACCTTC. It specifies CASSVSQAPLYGYTF.

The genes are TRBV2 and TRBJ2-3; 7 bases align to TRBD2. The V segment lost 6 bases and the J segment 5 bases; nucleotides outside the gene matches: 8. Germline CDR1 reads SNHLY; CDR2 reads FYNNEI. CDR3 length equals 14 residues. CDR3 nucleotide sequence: TGTGCCAGCAGCGAATCCAGGGAGGGAGATACGCAGTATTTT. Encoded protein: CASSESREGDTQYF.

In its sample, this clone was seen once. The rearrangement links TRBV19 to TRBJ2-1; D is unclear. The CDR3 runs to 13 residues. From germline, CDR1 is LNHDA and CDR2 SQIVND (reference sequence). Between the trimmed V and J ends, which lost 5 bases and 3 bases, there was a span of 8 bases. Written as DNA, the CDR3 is TGTGCCAGTAGTCCCCGAGGCTACAATGAGCAGTTCTTC. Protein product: CASSPRGYNEQFF.

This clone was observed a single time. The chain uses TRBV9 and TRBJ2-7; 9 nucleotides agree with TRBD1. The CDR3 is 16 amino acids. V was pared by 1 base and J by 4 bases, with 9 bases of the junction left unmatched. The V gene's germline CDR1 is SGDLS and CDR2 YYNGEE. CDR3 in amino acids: CASSVTPGTGRYEQYF. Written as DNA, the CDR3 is TGTGCCAGCAGCGTAACTCCCGGGACAGGGAGGTACGAGCAGTACTTC.

The CDR3 loop reads CASSTARGNEAFF. CDR3 sequence (DNA): TGTGCCAGTAGTACGGCCAGGGGAAATGAAGCTTTCTTT. This chain links TRBV19 with TRBJ1-1, with D maybe TRBD1 (6 bases). In germline, CDR1 is LNHDA, CDR2 SQIVND (reference sequence). V lost 4 bases and J 7 bases, leaving 13 bases between the germline ends. The CDR3 is 13 residues long.

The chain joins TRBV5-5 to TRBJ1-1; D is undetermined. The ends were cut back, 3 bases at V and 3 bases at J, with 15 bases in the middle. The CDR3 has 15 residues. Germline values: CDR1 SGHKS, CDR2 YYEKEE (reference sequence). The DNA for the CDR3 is TGTGCCAGCAGCTGGGCGGGTGTTTTAGACACTGAAGCTTTCTTT. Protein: CASSWAGVLDTEAFF.

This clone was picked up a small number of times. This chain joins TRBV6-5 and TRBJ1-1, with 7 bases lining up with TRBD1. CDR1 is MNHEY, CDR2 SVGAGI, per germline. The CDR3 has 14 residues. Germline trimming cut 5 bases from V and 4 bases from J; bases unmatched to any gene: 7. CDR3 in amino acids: CASSTKGAGTEAFF. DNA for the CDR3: TGTGCCAGCAGTACTAAGGGGGCTGGCACTGAAGCTTTCTTT.

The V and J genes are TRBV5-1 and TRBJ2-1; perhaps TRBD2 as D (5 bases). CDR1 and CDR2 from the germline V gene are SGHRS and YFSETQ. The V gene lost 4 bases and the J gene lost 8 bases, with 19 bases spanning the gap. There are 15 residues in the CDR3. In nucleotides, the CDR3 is TGCGCCAGCAGCCCGCCCGCGGGCCCCACAGATGAGCAGTTCTTC. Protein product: CASSPPAGPTDEQFF.

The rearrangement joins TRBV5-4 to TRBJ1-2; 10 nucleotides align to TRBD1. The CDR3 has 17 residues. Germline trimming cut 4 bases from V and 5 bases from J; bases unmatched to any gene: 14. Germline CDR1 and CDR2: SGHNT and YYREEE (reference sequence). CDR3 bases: TGTGCCAGCAGCCGAACCGGGACAGGGGCCATAGGGTATGGCTACACCTTC. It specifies CASSRTGTGAIGYGYTF.

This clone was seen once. The CDR3 is CATQGGLGKSTQYF. CDR3 coding DNA: TGTGCCACACAGGGGGGATTGGGAAAGTCGACCCAGTACTTC. This chain links TRBV2 with TRBJ2-5; 8 positions match TRBD1. CDR3 length equals 14 residues. V dropped 10 bases and J dropped 7; count of bases not matched to a gene: 14. Germline CDR1 and CDR2: SNHLY and FYNNEI.

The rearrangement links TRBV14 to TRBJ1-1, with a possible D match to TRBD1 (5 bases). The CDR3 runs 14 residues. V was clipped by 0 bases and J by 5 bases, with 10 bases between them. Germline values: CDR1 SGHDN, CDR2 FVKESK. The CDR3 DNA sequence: TGTGCCAGCAGCCAAGATGGGGGGATTACTGAAGCTTTCTTT. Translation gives CASSQDGGITEAFF.

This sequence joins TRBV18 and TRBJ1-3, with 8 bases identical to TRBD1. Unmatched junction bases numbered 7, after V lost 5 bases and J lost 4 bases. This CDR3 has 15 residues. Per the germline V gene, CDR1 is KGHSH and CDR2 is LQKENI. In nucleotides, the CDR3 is TGTGCCAGCTCAAGGACAGGGTCGTCCGGAAACACCATATATTTT. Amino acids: CASSRTGSSGNTIYF.

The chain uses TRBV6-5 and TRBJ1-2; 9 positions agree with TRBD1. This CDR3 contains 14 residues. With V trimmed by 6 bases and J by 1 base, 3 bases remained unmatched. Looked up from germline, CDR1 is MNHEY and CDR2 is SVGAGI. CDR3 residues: CASRRTGDNYGYTF. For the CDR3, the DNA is TGTGCCAGCAGGAGGACAGGGGATAACTATGGCTACACCTTC.

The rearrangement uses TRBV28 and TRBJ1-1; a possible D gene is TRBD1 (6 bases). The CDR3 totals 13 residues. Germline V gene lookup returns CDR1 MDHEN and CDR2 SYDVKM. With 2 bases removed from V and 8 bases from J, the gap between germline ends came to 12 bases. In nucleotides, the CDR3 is TGTGCCAGCAGTTTACCCTCCCAGGGGGAAGCTTTCTTT. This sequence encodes CASSLPSQGEAFF.

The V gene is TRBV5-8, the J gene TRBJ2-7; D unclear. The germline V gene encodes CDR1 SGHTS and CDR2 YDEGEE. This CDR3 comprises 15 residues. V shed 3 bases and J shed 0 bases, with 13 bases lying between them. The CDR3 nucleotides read TGTGCCAGCAGCTCACCTTGGCCCAGCTCCTACGAGCAGTACTTC. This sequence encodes CASSSPWPSSYEQYF.